This TCR beta chain was documented in a study of T cell responses to AZD1222 COVID-19 vaccine. The CDR3 is 15 residues long. Germline CDR1 is LNHDA and CDR2 is SQIVND (reference sequence). The V gene end was trimmed by 7 bases and the J gene end by 4 bases; junction bases not matched to a gene: 5. The assay was immunoSEQ multiplex PCR, and TCRdb's table has in-frame clones only and misses some. Of tens of thousands of clones detected, 87% appear once; the ten largest clones hold around 10%. The source is an adult who received the AZD1222 COVID-19 vaccine. This chain joins TRBV19 and TRBJ2-3, with 13 positions matching TRBD2. Here the sequenced sample was peripheral blood, taken 28 days after the second AZD1222 dose. The CDR3 DNA follows: TGTGCCAGTAAACCGGGACTAGCGGGGTCAGATACGCAGTATTTT. Protein sequence: CASKPGLAGSDTQYF.